The next 10 T cell receptor beta chains were all read from a single sample in a study of T cell responses to AZD1222 COVID-19 vaccine. Using immunoSEQ multiplex PCR, the repertoire was profiled, and TCRdb retains in-frame clones only, with some absent. The table includes roughly 87,000 clones, around nine tenths detected once. The sequences come from peripheral blood, collected 28 days after the second AZD1222 dose. Every receptor here comes from an adult who received the AZD1222 COVID-19 vaccine.

The genes are TRBV9 and TRBJ1-2; D is unclear. The CDR3 has 14 residues. V dropped 1 base and J dropped 2 bases, with 9 bases sitting between them. Looked up from germline, CDR1 is SGDLS and CDR2 is YYNGEE. CDR3 sequence (DNA): TGTGCCAGCAGCGTATACGGTTACAACTATGGCTACACCTTC. This gives the protein CASSVYGYNYGYTF.

The chain joins TRBV9 to TRBJ2-2; tentative D call: TRBD2 (5 bases). There are 16 residues in the CDR3. The germline V gene encodes CDR1 SGDLS and CDR2 YYNGEE. V was clipped by 5 bases and J by 2 bases, with 16 bases between them. CDR3 DNA: TGTGCCAGCAGAGCGGAATCCGGACCAAACACCGGGGAGCTGTTTTTT. This encodes CASRAESGPNTGELFF.

The chain combines TRBV28 with TRBJ1-1; 8 bases align to TRBD1. This CDR3 has 15 amino acids. Per germline, CDR1 MDHEN and CDR2 SYDVKM. With V trimmed by 2 bases and J by 1 base, 3 bases remained unmatched. This CDR3 is CASSLPGGGNTEAFF. The CDR3 nucleotides read TGTGCCAGCAGTTTACCAGGGGGCGGGAACACTGAAGCTTTCTTT.

This clone was counted only a few times. The CDR3 loop is CASRSPATGTGGGQTNTGELFF. For the CDR3, the DNA is TGTGCAAGTCGCTCTCCGGCAACCGGGACAGGGGGCGGCCAGACGAACACCGGGGAGCTGTTTTTT. The chain uses TRBV12-2 and TRBJ2-2; the table's D gene call, TRBD1, was not cross checked with the DNA. TRBV12-2 is designated a pseudogene. CDR3 length equals 22 residues.

The chain joins TRBV11-3 to TRBJ2-7; a weak D match, TRBD1 (6 bases). Germline assignment: CDR1 SGHNT and CDR2 YENEEA. The CDR3 covers 13 residues. V lost 3 bases and J 5 bases, leaving 11 bases between the germline ends. This CDR3 is CASSFNRDHEQYF. For the CDR3, the DNA is TGTGCCAGCAGCTTTAACAGGGACCACGAGCAGTACTTC.

The chain links TRBV30 to TRBJ2-7; TRBD1 is a possible D gene (5 bases). Germline V lookup: CDR1 GTSNPN, CDR2 SVGIG (reference sequence). This CDR3 comprises 13 residues. V dropped 5 bases and J dropped 0 bases, with 11 bases sitting between them. The DNA of the CDR3 is TGTGCCTGGGCACTGGGGCCCTCCTACGAGCAGTACTTC. As protein: CAWALGPSYEQYF.

J is TRBJ2-1 and V is TRBV11-3, with 9 bases fitting TRBD2. CDR3 length: 18 amino acids. Germline values: CDR1 SGHNT, CDR2 YENEEA. J was trimmed by 10 bases and V by 4 bases; bases with no gene match: 20. CDR3 DNA: TGTGCCAGCAGCTCCCCCCCGCGGGGAAAGCGGGGGGCTGCGGAGCAGTTCTTC. Amino acids: CASSSPPRGKRGAAEQFF.

The chain couples TRBV12-3 or TRBV12-4 to TRBJ2-1; perhaps TRBD1 as D (6 bases). The CDR3 covers 12 residues. V shed 9 bases and J shed 3 bases, with 9 bases lying between them. CDR3 region: CASNRDYNEQFF. CDR3 DNA: TGTGCCAGTAACAGGGACTACAATGAGCAGTTCTTC.

This clone has just a few counts. J is TRBJ1-1 and V is TRBV11-1, with D perhaps TRBD1 (6 bases). The V end was cut by 3 bases, the J end by 4 bases, with 12 bases between. The germline V gene encodes CDR1 SGHAT and CDR2 FQDESV (reference sequence). CDR3 length equals 14 residues. The CDR3 here is CASSFRGASTEAFF. The CDR3, as DNA: TGTGCCAGCAGCTTCCGGGGGGCGAGCACTGAAGCTTTCTTT.

The chain recombines TRBV6-6 with TRBJ1-2; 9 bases line up with TRBD1. This CDR3 comprises 17 residues. Trimming took 5 bases from V and 4 from J; bases not matched to a gene: 14. Germline V CDR1 and CDR2: MNHNY, SVGAGI (reference sequence). The CDR3 protein is CASSPGTGTTPFYGYTF. CDR3 sequence (DNA): TGTGCCAGCAGTCCCGGGACAGGGACGACCCCTTTCTATGGCTACACCTTC.